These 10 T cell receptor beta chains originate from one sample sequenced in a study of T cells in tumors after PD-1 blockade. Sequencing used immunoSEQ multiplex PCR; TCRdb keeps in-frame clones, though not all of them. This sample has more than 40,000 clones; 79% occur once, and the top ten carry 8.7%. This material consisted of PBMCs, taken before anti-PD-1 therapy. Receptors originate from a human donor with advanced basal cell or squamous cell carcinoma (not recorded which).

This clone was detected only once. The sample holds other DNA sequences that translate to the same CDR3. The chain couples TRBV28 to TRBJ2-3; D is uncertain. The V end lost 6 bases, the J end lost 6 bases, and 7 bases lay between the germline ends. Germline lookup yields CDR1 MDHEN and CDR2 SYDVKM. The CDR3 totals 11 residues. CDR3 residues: CASSRRDTQYF. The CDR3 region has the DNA TGTGCCAGCAGCCGGCGGGATACGCAGTATTTT.

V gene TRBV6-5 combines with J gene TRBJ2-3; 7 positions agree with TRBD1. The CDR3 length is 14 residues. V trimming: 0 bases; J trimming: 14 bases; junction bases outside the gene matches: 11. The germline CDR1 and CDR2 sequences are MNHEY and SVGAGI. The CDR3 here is CASSYSGKRDRVYF. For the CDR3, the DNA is TGTGCCAGCAGTTACTCGGGAAAGCGAGACAGGGTGTATTTT.

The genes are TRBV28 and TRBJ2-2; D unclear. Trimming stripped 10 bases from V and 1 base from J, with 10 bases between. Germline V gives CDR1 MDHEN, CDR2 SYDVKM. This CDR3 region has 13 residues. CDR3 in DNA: TGTGCCATCCCCAGCTGGAACACCGGGGAGCTGTTTTTT. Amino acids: CAIPSWNTGELFF.

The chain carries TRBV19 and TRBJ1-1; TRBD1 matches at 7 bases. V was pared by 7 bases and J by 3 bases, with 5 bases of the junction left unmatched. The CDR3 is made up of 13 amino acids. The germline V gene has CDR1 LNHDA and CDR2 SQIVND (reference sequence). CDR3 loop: CASKDRSDTEAFF. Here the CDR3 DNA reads TGTGCCAGTAAGGACAGGTCGGACACTGAAGCTTTCTTT. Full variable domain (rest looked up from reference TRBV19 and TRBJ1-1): DGGITQSPKYLFRKEGQNVTLSCEQNLNHDAMYWYRQDPGQGLRLIYYSQIVNDFQKGDIAEGYSVSREKKESFPLTVTSAQKNPTAFYLCASKDRSDTEAFFGQGTRLTVV.

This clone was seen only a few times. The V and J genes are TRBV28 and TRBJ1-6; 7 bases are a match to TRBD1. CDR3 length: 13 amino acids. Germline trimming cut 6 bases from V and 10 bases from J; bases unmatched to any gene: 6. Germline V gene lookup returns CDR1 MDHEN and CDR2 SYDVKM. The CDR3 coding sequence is TGTGCCAGCAGGTCAACAGGGGACTCACCCCTCCACTTT. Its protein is CASRSTGDSPLHF.

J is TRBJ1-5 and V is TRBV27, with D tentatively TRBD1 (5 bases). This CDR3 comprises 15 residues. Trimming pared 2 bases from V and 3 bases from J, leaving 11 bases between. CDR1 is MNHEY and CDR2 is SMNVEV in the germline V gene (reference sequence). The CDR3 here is CASSLGAGLNQPQHF. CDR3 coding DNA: TGTGCCAGCAGTTTAGGTGCAGGGCTCAATCAGCCCCAGCATTTT.

In nucleotides, the CDR3 is TGCGCCAGCACCTCGACAGGGCCAACGTTTGGAGGCTACACCTTC. Translating gives CASTSTGPTFGGYTF. This chain joins TRBV5-1 and TRBJ1-2, with TRBD1 identical over 7 bases. Germline-derived CDR1 and CDR2 are SGHRS and YFSETQ. V dropped 6 bases and J dropped 8; count of bases not matched to a gene: 16. The CDR3 consists of 15 residues.

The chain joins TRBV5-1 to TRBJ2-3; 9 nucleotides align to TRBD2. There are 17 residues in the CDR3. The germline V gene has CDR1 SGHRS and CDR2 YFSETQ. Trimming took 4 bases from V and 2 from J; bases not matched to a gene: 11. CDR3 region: CASSRDLASGVTDTQYF. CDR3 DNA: TGCGCCAGCAGCCGGGATTTGGCTAGCGGGGTCACAGATACGCAGTATTTT.

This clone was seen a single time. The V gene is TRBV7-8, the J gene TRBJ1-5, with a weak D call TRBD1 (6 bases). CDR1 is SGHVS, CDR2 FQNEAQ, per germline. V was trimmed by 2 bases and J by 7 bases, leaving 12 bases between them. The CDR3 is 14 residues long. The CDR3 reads CASSLLTGRQPQHF. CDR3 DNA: TGTGCCAGCAGCTTACTCACAGGGCGGCAGCCCCAGCATTTT.

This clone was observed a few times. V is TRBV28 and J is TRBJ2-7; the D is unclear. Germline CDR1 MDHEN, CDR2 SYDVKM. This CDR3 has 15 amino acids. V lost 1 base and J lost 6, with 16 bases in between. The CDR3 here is CASSLSPSSVREQYF. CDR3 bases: TGTGCCAGCAGTTTATCCCCCTCGTCCGTCCGCGAGCAGTACTTC.